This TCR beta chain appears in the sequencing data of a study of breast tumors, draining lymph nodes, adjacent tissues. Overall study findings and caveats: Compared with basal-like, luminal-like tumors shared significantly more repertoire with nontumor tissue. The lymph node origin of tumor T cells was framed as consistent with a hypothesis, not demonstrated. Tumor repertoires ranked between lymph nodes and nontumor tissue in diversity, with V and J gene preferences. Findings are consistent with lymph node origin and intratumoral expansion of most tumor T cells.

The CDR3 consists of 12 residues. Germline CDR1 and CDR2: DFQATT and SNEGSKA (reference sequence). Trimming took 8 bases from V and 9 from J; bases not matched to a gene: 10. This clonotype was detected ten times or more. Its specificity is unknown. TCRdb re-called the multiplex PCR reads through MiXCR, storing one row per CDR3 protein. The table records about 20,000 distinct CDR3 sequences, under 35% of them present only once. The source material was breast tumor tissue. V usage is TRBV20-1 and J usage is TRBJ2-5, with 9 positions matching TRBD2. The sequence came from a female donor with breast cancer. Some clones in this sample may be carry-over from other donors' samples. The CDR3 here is CSIETSGWAQYF. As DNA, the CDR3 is TGCAGTATTGAGACTAGCGGCTGGGCCCAGTACTTC.